This T cell receptor beta chain came from a study of T cells in Graves' hyperthyroidism and ophthalmopathy. Germline V gene sequence: CDR1 SQVTM, CDR2 ANQGSEA. The V and J ends lost 1 base and 4 bases respectively, with 14 bases between them. The CDR3 runs to 14 residues. Amplification of TCR beta CDR3 regions used RNA as the template. During a first-round RT-PCR of the TCR CDR3, the HTBI primer set was used. Each CDR3 protein is one row after TCRdb ran MiXCR on the multiplex PCR reads. Altogether roughly 500,000 distinct CDR3 sequences are present, 35% to 50% being singletons, with the ten largest covering about two fifths.

The chain is built from TRBV29-1 and TRBJ2-7; D is perhaps TRBD2 (5 bases). The receptor was isolated from an adult woman with Graves' disease, either hyperthyroidism or ophthalmopathy (not recorded which). Sequencing input: peripheral blood or thyroid tissue (not recorded which). The CDR3 here is CSVEVPGTVYEQYF. CDR3 nucleotide sequence: TGCAGCGTTGAAGTGCCGGGAACAGTGTACGAGCAGTACTTC.